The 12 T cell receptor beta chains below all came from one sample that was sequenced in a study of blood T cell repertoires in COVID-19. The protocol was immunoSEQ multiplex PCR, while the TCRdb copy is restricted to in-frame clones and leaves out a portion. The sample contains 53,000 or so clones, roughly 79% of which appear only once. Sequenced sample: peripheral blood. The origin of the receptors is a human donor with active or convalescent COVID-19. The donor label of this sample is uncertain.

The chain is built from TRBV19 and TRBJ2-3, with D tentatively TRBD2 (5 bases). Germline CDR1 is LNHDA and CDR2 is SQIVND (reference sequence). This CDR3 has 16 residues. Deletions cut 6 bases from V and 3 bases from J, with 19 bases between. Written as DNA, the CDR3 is TGTGCCAGTAGCCCTTTGAGGGAAAGAGAGACAGATACGCAGTATTTT. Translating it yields CASSPLRERETDTQYF.

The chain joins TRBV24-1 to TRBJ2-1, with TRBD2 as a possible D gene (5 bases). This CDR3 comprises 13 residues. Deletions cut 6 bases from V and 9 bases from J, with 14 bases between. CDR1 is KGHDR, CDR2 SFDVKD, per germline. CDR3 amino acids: CATSSYTRSEQFF. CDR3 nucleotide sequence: TGTGCCACCAGTAGCTACACTAGAAGTGAGCAGTTCTTC.

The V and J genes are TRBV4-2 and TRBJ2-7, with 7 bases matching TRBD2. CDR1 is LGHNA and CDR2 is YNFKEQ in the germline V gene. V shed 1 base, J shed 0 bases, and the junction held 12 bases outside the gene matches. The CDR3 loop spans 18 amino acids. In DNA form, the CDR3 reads TGTGCCAGCAGCCAAGTAAAGGGGACGACTAGCTCCTCCTACGAGCAGTACTTC. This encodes CASSQVKGTTSSSYEQYF.

Written as DNA, the CDR3 is TGTGCCAGCAGCTTAGGCGGTGGTAATGCTTTCTTT. It encodes CASSLGGGNAFF. V usage is TRBV11-1 and J usage is TRBJ1-1; D uncertain. Germline V lookup: CDR1 SGHAT, CDR2 FQDESV (reference sequence). The CDR3 has 12 amino acids. Between the trimmed V and J ends, which lost 1 base and 11 bases, there was a span of 11 bases.

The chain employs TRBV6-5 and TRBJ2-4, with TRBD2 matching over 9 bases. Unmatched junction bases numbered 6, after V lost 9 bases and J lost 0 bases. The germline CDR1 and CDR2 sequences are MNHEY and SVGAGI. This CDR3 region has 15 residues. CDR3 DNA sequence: TGTGCCAGTCAGACTAGCGGAATAGCCAAAAACATTCAGTACTTC. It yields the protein CASQTSGIAKNIQYF.

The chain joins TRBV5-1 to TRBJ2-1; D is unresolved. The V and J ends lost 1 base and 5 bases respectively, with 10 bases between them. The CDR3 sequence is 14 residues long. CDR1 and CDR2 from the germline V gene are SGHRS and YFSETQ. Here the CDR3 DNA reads TGCGCCAGCAGCTTGATTAGTCGGGACAATGAGCAGTTCTTC. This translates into CASSLISRDNEQFF.

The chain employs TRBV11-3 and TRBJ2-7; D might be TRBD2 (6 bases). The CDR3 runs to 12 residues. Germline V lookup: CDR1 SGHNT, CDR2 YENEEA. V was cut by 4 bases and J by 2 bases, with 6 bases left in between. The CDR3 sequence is CASSSGAYEQYF. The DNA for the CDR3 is TGTGCCAGCAGCTCGGGAGCCTACGAGCAGTACTTC.

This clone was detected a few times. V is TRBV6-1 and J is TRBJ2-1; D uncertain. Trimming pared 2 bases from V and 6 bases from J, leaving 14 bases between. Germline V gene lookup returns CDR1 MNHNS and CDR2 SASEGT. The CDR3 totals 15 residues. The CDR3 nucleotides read TGTGCCAGCAGTGAATTAGTAGCTCCTGGCAATGAGCAGTTCTTC. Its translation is CASSELVAPGNEQFF.

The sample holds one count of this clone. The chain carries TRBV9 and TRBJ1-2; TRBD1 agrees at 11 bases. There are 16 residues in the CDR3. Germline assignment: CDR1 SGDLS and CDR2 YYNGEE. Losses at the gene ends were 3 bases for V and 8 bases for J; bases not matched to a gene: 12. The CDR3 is CASSETSRGQGDGYTF. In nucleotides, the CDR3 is TGTGCCAGCAGCGAAACATCCCGGGGACAGGGGGACGGCTACACCTTC.

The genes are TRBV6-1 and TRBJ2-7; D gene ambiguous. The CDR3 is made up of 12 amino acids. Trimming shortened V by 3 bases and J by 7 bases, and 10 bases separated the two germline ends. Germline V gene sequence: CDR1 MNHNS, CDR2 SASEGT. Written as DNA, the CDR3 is TGTGCCAGCAGTGACCTAGGCGCTGAGCAGTACTTC. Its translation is CASSDLGAEQYF.

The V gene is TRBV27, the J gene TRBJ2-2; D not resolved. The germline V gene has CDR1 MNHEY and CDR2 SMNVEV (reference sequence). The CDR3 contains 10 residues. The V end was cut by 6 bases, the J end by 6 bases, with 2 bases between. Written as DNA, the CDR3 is TGTGCCAGCAGCTCCGGGGAGCTGTTTTTT. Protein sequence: CASSSGELFF.

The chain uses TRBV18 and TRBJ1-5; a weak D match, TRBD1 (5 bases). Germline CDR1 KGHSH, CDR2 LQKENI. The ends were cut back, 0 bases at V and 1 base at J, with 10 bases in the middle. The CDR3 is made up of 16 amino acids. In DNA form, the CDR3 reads TGTGCCAGCTCACCACCAGGGGCAGGGAGCAATCAGCCCCAGCATTTT. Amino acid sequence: CASSPPGAGSNQPQHF.